The 32 T cell receptor beta chains given below trace back to one sample, sequenced in a study of response to subunit inactivated influenza vaccine. TCRdb used MiXCR to reprocess the RT-PCR reads, holding one entry per CDR3 protein. The table shows hundreds of thousands of distinct CDR3 sequences, with approximately 24% occurring only once. Specimen: CD4+ T cells sorted from PBMCs, collected more than 4 days after vaccination. The origin of the receptors is a man aged 50-59 years who received an inactivated influenza vaccine.

V gene TRBV5-1 combines with J gene TRBJ2-7; a possible D gene is TRBD1 (6 bases). Between the trimmed V and J ends, which lost 2 bases and 2 bases, there was a span of 11 bases. Germline-derived CDR1 and CDR2 are SGHRS and YFSETQ. The CDR3 length is 14 residues. The CDR3 sequence is CASSFRDIAYEQYF. The DNA for the CDR3 is TGCGCCAGCAGCTTCCGGGACATAGCCTACGAGCAGTACTTC.

This clonotype was observed a handful of times. This chain joins TRBV6-2 or TRBV6-3 and TRBJ1-2, with D unresolved. The V end was cut by 8 bases, the J end by 3 bases, with 7 bases between. The CDR3 extends over 11 amino acids. Germline V gives CDR1 MNHEY, CDR2 SVGEGT. This chain's CDR3 is CASGQDYGYTF. The CDR3, as DNA: TGTGCCAGCGGTCAGGACTATGGCTACACCTTC.

The chain combines TRBV20-1 with TRBJ2-3; TRBD2 aligns across 8 bases. CDR3 length: 14 residues. J gave up 5 bases and V 0 bases, and 4 bases lay outside the gene matches. From germline, CDR1 is DFQATT and CDR2 SNEGSKA (reference sequence). CDR3 DNA: TGCAGTGCTAGAGACGGGGGGGGGGAAGATACGCAGTATTTT. Protein sequence: CSARDGGGEDTQYF.

The chain uses TRBV29-1 and TRBJ1-2; D gene uncertain. CDR3 length equals 11 residues. The V and J ends lost 4 bases and 3 bases respectively, with 6 bases between them. Germline values: CDR1 SQVTM, CDR2 ANQGSEA. The CDR3 nucleotides are TGCAGCGTTGTCCGGGACTATGGCTACACCTTC. This gives the protein CSVVRDYGYTF.

This clonotype appeared a few times. CDR3 nucleotide sequence: TGTGCCAGCACCGGGACAGGTGTCTACGAGCAGTACTTC. This gives the protein CASTGTGVYEQYF. The genes are TRBV25-1 and TRBJ2-7, with 8 nucleotides matching TRBD1. With 7 bases clipped from V and 3 bases from J, the junction kept 5 bases outside the gene matches. This CDR3 has 13 amino acids. From germline, CDR1 is MGHDK and CDR2 SYGVNS.

This clonotype was seen a few times. The chain links TRBV20-1 to TRBJ2-2; perhaps TRBD1 as D (5 bases). Germline V gene lookup returns CDR1 DFQATT and CDR2 SNEGSKA (reference sequence). The CDR3 is 13 residues long. Trimming left V 3 bases short and J 2 bases short, with 7 bases between. The CDR3 coding sequence is TGCAGTGCTAGCAGGGCTAACACCGGGGAGCTGTTTTTT. Its protein product is CSASRANTGELFF.

This clonotype was counted between two and nine times. The chain employs TRBV9 and TRBJ2-1; 10 bases map to TRBD2. V shed 3 bases and J 6 bases; nucleotides not matched to a gene: 9. The CDR3 extends over 16 amino acids. The germline gives CDR1 SGDLS, CDR2 YYNGEE. The CDR3 here is CASSAASGRSGNEQFF. CDR3 DNA: TGTGCCAGCAGCGCAGCTAGCGGGAGATCGGGCAATGAGCAGTTCTTC.

This clonotype was counted only a few times. The chain carries TRBV20-1 and TRBJ2-3; TRBD2 might be the D (5 bases). Trimming cost V 8 bases and J 4 bases, with 13 bases left between them. This CDR3 comprises 12 residues. CDR1 DFQATT and CDR2 SNEGSKA come from the germline V gene (reference sequence). CDR3 protein: CSQGRGPDTQYF. The CDR3 DNA reads as TGCAGTCAAGGGAGAGGTCCAGATACGCAGTATTTT.

Ten or more counts support this clonotype. The chain couples TRBV7-2 to TRBJ2-5, with 7 positions matching TRBD1. The germline V gene has CDR1 SGHTA and CDR2 FQGNSA. The CDR3 loop spans 14 amino acids. V was pared by 3 bases and J by 1 base, with 2 bases of the junction left unmatched. The CDR3 here is CASSLNRGQETQYF. CDR3 nucleotides: TGTGCCAGCAGCTTGAACAGGGGCCAAGAGACCCAGTACTTC.

This clonotype was seen a few times. J is TRBJ2-3 and V is TRBV10-3; the match to TRBD2 covers 9 bases. The germline V gene has CDR1 ENHRY and CDR2 SYGVKD. The CDR3 loop spans 15 amino acids. The V gene end was trimmed by 6 bases and the J gene end by 4 bases; junction bases not matched to a gene: 8. For the CDR3, the DNA is TGTGCCATCAGCTTAGGACTAGCGATCGCAGATACGCAGTATTTT. Translated, it gives CAISLGLAIADTQYF.

The rearrangement uses TRBV6-4 and TRBJ2-2; D is ambiguous. Germline assignment: CDR1 MRHNA and CDR2 SNTAGT. V dropped 4 bases and J dropped 5 bases, with 5 bases sitting between them. The CDR3 covers 12 residues. The chain's CDR3 is CASSGITGELFF. In DNA, the CDR3 is TGTGCCAGCAGTGGGATTACCGGGGAGCTGTTTTTT.

V usage is TRBV20-1 and J usage is TRBJ2-1; D possibly corresponds to TRBD1 (6 bases). The CDR3 has 16 amino acids. V was clipped by 1 base and J by 0 bases, with 13 bases between them. Germline V gene sequence: CDR1 DFQATT, CDR2 SNEGSKA (reference sequence). Written as DNA, the CDR3 is TGCAGTGCTAGAGTAAGGACAGCCAGCTCCTACAATGAGCAGTTCTTC. Translated: CSARVRTASSYNEQFF.

This clonotype occurred a few times. The rearrangement joins TRBV5-6 to TRBJ2-3; maybe TRBD1 (5 bases). This CDR3 is 16 amino acids long. Germline V gene sequence: CDR1 SGHDT, CDR2 YYEEEE. The V end was cut by 4 bases, the J end by 6 bases, with 21 bases between. CDR3 coding DNA: TGTGCCAGCAGCCCCCGGACAAGACGACCCCGGGATACGCAGTATTTT. Translation: CASSPRTRRPRDTQYF. Using reference TRBV5-6 and TRBJ2-3 for the parts outside the CDR3, the full variable domain is DAGVTQSPTHLIKTRGQQVTLRCSPKSGHDTVSWYQQALGQGPQFIFQYYEEEERQRGNFPDRFSGHQFPNYSSELNVNALLLGDSALYLCASSPRTRRPRDTQYFGPGTRLTVL.

This chain joins TRBV6-1 and TRBJ1-5; 7 bases align to TRBD1. The CDR3 runs 15 residues. CDR1 is MNHNS and CDR2 is SASEGT in the germline V gene. The V segment lost 6 bases and the J segment 5 bases; nucleotides outside the gene matches: 10. The CDR3 reads CASRARGTGDQPQHF. The CDR3 region has the DNA TGTGCCAGCAGAGCCAGGGGGACCGGAGATCAGCCCCAGCATTTT.

V usage is TRBV24-1 and J usage is TRBJ2-5; possibly TRBD1 for D (6 bases). The CDR3 contains 16 residues. Per the germline V gene, CDR1 is KGHDR and CDR2 is SFDVKD. Between the trimmed V and J ends, which lost 6 bases and 2 bases, there was a span of 18 bases. CDR3 sequence: CATSSRGAGVQETQYF. Here the CDR3 DNA reads TGTGCCACCAGTTCCAGGGGAGCAGGGGTACAAGAGACCCAGTACTTC.

This clonotype was detected ten times or more. V is TRBV5-1 and J is TRBJ1-1; tentative D call: TRBD1 (6 bases). This CDR3 is built from 14 residues. Per germline, CDR1 SGHRS and CDR2 YFSETQ. V was pared by 2 bases and J by 0 bases, with 8 bases between. CDR3 loop: CASSLDRLNTEAFF. Here the CDR3 DNA reads TGCGCCAGCAGCTTAGACAGGTTGAACACTGAAGCTTTCTTT.

This clonotype has more than one count but fewer than ten. J is TRBJ1-6 and V is TRBV28; TRBD1 agrees at 8 bases. The CDR3 is made up of 15 amino acids. J was trimmed by 6 bases and V by 10 bases; bases with no gene match: 11. Looked up from germline, CDR1 is MDHEN and CDR2 is SYDVKM. This CDR3 is CATFKPGQVNSPLHF. Here the CDR3 DNA reads TGTGCCACCTTTAAACCGGGACAGGTTAATTCACCCCTCCACTTT. Full variable domain (remainder filled in from reference TRBV28 and TRBJ1-6): DVKVTQSSRYLVKRTGEKVFLECVQDMDHENMFWYRQDPGLGLRLIYFSYDVKMKEKGDIPEGYSVSREKKERFSLILESASTNQTSMYLCATFKPGQVNSPLHFGNGTRLTVT.

The table lists this clonotype with a few counts. V is TRBV6-5 and J is TRBJ2-7; weak D call: TRBD2 (5 bases). The length of the CDR3 is 14 residues. Trimming stripped 4 bases from V and 6 bases from J, with 16 bases between. Germline V gene lookup returns CDR1 MNHEY and CDR2 SVGAGI. The CDR3 here is CASSSDFKGREQYF. In DNA, the CDR3 is TGTGCCAGCAGTTCGGACTTTAAAGGGCGCGAGCAGTACTTC.

This sequence joins TRBV6-2 or TRBV6-3 and TRBJ2-5; tentative D call: TRBD1 (6 bases). Trimming pared 5 bases from V and 3 bases from J, leaving 10 bases between. Germline CDR1 reads MNHEY; CDR2 reads SVGEGT. The CDR3 runs to 13 residues. The CDR3 DNA follows: TGTGCCAGCAGTCCTCAGGGGAAAGAGACCCAGTACTTC. Its protein product is CASSPQGKETQYF.

This chain connects TRBV29-1 to TRBJ2-5; TRBD1 or TRBD2 may be the D gene (5 bases each). This CDR3 is built from 12 residues. The ends were cut back, 3 bases at V and 5 bases at J, with 10 bases in the middle. Germline V gene sequence: CDR1 SQVTM, CDR2 ANQGSEA. CDR3 DNA: TGCAGCGTTGACAGGGTAGCGGAGACCCAGTACTTC. This gives the protein CSVDRVAETQYF.

In this sample, this clonotype turned up a few times. The rearrangement uses TRBV12-3 or TRBV12-4 and TRBJ2-2; D may be TRBD1 (6 bases). The length of the CDR3 is 13 residues. The V end lost 5 bases, the J end lost 5 bases, and 9 bases lay between the germline ends. This chain's CDR3 is CASSITGTGELFF. The DNA of the CDR3 is TGTGCCAGCAGTATTACAGGGACCGGGGAGCTGTTTTTT.

The chain carries TRBV7-9 and TRBJ2-5; D uncertain. The V end lost 7 bases, the J end lost 4 bases, and 7 bases lay between the germline ends. Germline V gene sequence: CDR1 SEHNR, CDR2 FQNEAQ (reference sequence). The CDR3 is 11 amino acids. The CDR3 loop reads CASTKAETQYF. The CDR3 DNA sequence: TGTGCCAGCACCAAAGCAGAGACCCAGTACTTC. Variable domain in full (rest from reference TRBV7-9 and TRBJ2-5): DTGVSQNPRHKITKRGQNVTFRCDPISEHNRLYWYRQTLGQGPEFLTYFQNEAQLEKSRLLSDRFSAERPKGSFSTLEIQRTEQGDSAMYLCASTKAETQYFGPGTRLLVL.

This clonotype came up a few times. The V call is TRBV12-5, the J call TRBJ1-5, with D maybe TRBD1 (6 bases). CDR3 length: 18 residues. Germline CDR1 LGHNT, CDR2 FRNRAP. Trimming cost V 0 bases and J 10 bases, with 25 bases left between them. The CDR3 spells CASGLVRSWSRTAIPQHF. The CDR3 DNA reads TGTGCTAGTGGTTTGGTACGATCATGGAGTCGGACAGCCATCCCCCAGCATTTT.

V usage is TRBV19 and J usage is TRBJ2-7; 7 nucleotides line up with TRBD1. The CDR3 is made up of 14 amino acids. The germline gives CDR1 LNHDA, CDR2 SQIVND (reference sequence). V lost 3 bases and J lost 4; bases outside the gene matches: 6. CDR3 in amino acids: CASSIRQGFYEQYF. The CDR3 DNA sequence: TGTGCCAGTAGTATCCGACAGGGATTTTACGAGCAGTACTTC.

This chain uses TRBV7-2 with TRBJ2-3; 7 nucleotides match TRBD1. Germline-derived CDR1 and CDR2 are SGHTA and FQGNSA. CDR3 length equals 14 residues. The V and J ends lost 6 bases and 3 bases, in that order; junction bases with no gene match: 6. The CDR3 sequence is CASRPGTVTDTQYF. The CDR3 DNA follows: TGTGCCAGCAGACCCGGGACAGTTACAGATACGCAGTATTTT.

V gene TRBV15 combines with J gene TRBJ2-1; 11 bases map to TRBD2. Trimming removed 8 bases from V and 6 bases from J; junction bases left unmatched: 6. CDR1 and CDR2 from the germline V gene are LNHNV and YYDKDF (reference sequence). This CDR3 is 14 amino acids long. CDR3 nucleotides: TGTGCCACCGAGGAAGGACTAGCGGGCAATGAGCAGTTCTTC. This codes for CATEEGLAGNEQFF.

This clonotype has just a few counts. The chain uses TRBV4-2 and TRBJ2-1, with D hard to call. The V and J ends lost 1 base and 12 bases respectively, with 13 bases between them. This CDR3 region has 13 residues. CDR1 is LGHNA and CDR2 is YNFKEQ in the germline V gene. CDR3 in DNA: TGTGCCAGCAGCCAAGGCCCGCGGAGTGTGCAGTTCTTC. It yields the protein CASSQGPRSVQFF.

The chain is built from TRBV6-2 or TRBV6-3 and TRBJ2-3; D gene uncertain. The CDR3 length is 11 residues. Germline V gene sequence: CDR1 MNHEY, CDR2 SVGEGT. With 5 bases removed from V and 5 bases from J, the gap between germline ends came to 5 bases. The CDR3 sequence: CASSDGDTQYF. The CDR3 nucleotides read TGTGCCAGCAGTGACGGAGATACGCAGTATTTT.

This clonotype was detected a few times. V gene TRBV12-3 or TRBV12-4 combines with J gene TRBJ2-7; a weak D match, TRBD2 (6 bases). Trimming stripped 5 bases from V and 0 bases from J, with 20 bases between. The CDR3 has 17 amino acids. CDR3: CASSGGIEGLDSYEQYF. CDR3 coding DNA: TGTGCCAGCAGTGGGGGGATAGAGGGTTTGGACTCCTACGAGCAGTACTTC.

V and J are TRBV15 and TRBJ2-7; no definite D call. Germline V gives CDR1 LNHNV, CDR2 YYDKDF (reference sequence). The V and J ends lost 1 base and 3 bases respectively, with 10 bases between them. This CDR3 is built from 14 residues. DNA of the CDR3: TGTGCCACCAGCAGAGGACTGGGGTTCTACGAGCAGTACTTC. This encodes CATSRGLGFYEQYF.

A few counts support this clonotype. V gene TRBV7-9 combines with J gene TRBJ2-7, with D possibly TRBD1 on 5 matching bases. Trimming took off 3 bases at V and 5 bases at J, with 17 bases between the two ends. Germline values: CDR1 SEHNR, CDR2 FQNEAQ (reference sequence). CDR3 size: 15 residues. The CDR3 DNA follows: TGTGCCAGCAGCTTTCGTCCAAGGGGCCTACACGAGCAGTACTTC. The encoded protein is CASSFRPRGLHEQYF. Full variable domain (missing parts from reference TRBV7-9 and TRBJ2-7): DTGVSQNPRHKITKRGQNVTFRCDPISEHNRLYWYRQTLGQGPEFLTYFQNEAQLEKSRLLSDRFSAERPKGSFSTLEIQRTEQGDSAMYLCASSFRPRGLHEQYFGPGTRLTVT.

This rearrangement joins TRBV12-3 or TRBV12-4 to TRBJ2-1; a weak D match, TRBD2 (7 bases). Between the trimmed V and J ends, which lost 3 bases and 6 bases, there was a span of 9 bases. The CDR3 totals 13 residues. CDR3: CASSLRGGNEQFF. CDR3 bases: TGTGCCAGCAGTTTGAGGGGGGGCAATGAGCAGTTCTTC.